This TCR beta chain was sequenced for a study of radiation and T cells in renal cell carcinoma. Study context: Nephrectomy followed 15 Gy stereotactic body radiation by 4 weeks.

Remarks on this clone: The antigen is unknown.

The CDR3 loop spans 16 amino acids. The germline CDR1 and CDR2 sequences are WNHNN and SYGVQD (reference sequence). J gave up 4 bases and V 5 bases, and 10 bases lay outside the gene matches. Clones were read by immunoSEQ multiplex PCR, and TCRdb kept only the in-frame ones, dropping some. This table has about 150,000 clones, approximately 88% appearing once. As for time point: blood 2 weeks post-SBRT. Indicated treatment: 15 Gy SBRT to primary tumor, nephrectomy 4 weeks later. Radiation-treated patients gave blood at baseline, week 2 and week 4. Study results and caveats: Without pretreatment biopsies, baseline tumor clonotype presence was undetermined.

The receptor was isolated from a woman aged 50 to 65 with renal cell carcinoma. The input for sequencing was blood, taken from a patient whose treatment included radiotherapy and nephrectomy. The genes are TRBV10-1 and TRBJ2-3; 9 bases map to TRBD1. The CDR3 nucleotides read TGCGCCAGCAGTACCTTCCGGGACAGGGTGCCAGATACGCAGTATTTT. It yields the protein CASSTFRDRVPDTQYF.